The TCR beta chain under discussion was sequenced for a study of multiple sclerosis patients with progressive multifocal leukoencephalopathy (dated by TCRdb to about 2019). At the level of the whole study: Controls were several natalizumab-treated MS patients who did not develop PML, sampled longitudinally. The study examined peripheral T and B cells of MS patients who developed PML (4 under natalizumab, 1 after alemtuzumab) and treated patients who did not. From before therapy, through 6 and 12 months, up to PML onset, two natalizumab-treated patients who later developed PML were tracked longitudinally. The study aimed to detect JC virus-specific or public T-cell expansions arising at the time of PML onset. Study-wide findings and limitations: In most PML patients, lower normalized Shannon entropy suggested less diverse TRB repertoires, while the natalizumab-treated controls had values close to 1. TRB clones with frequency above 0.5% were observed only in PML patients, but the clones expanded at PML onset were found to be already present before and during natalizumab therapy. No common TRBV or TRBJ gene usage or preferential TRBV-TRBJ pairings were detected when PML developed. Given the small, descriptive cohort, it remained unclear whether the study findings reflect JC virus infection or general immunocompromise. The analysis covered only peripheral blood, although cerebrospinal fluid or brain lymphocytes might be more informative for natalizumab-associated PML.

In this sample, this clone turned up once. Its specific antigen is unknown. No quality values exist for individual bases; no much larger clone is one base distant. TRB CDR3 regions were amplified from genomic DNA with the immunoSEQ two-step multiplex PCR at survey-level depth. Each PCR was spiked with synthetic inline TR CDR3 controls spanning all V-J pairings to estimate template counts and remove amplification bias. Reads went through processing to reduce amplification and sequencing bias, and quantification was done against synthetic TR CDR3 analogs. The original methods were these. Raw data were processed in ImmunoSEQ Analyzer, with out-of-frame sequences and CDR3s containing stop codons removed, and gene names were assigned according to IMGT nomenclature. Repertoire diversity was summarized as normalized Shannon entropy, defined as 1 minus Pielou's evenness. TRB sequences were considered identical only when V gene, J gene and CDR3 were shared. Public PML clonotypes were defined as CDR3s shared by two or more PML-onset samples but absent from earlier samples, from controls, and from public databases. Positional CDR3 amino acid composition was analyzed in Skylign with the observed count method. The table comes from immuneACCESS by way of TCRdb, which keeps in-frame sequences with V and J called. Part of the clones is missing from these tables; in studies checked, under half for an unresolved V gene and the rest for unknown reasons. The D gene and trimming were derived from the DNA, and the V and J assignments and clone size from that table. The table for this sample lists approximately 31,000 clones; approximately 89% of them were counted only once. The ten top clones hold nearly 1.5% of the sample.

The time point label of this sample denotes: before natalizumab initiation. All listed patients had previously received interferon beta, and all PML patients were female. Blood samples at T0 were collected prior to the first natalizumab infusion. Ficoll-Hypaque density gradient centrifugation was used to isolate peripheral blood mononuclear cells. CDR1 SGDLS and CDR2 YYNGEE were looked up in the germline V gene. Trimming takes 0 bases from V and 5 bases from J, and the germline ends sit 9 bases apart. Including cysteine and phenylalanine, the CDR3 has 14 amino acids. Only the CDR3 portion is preserved as DNA: 42 bases, with reading frame beginning at the first base.

What was sequenced was PBMCs. The clonotype originates from a human donor with multiple sclerosis. The rearrangement combines TRBV9 with TRBJ2-1; TRBD2 is possibly the D segment (5 matching bases). For the CDR3, the sequence is CASSVGERNNEQFF. The base sequence is TGTGCCAGCAGCGTAGGGGAGAGGAACAATGAGCAGTTCTTC.